This TCR beta chain was identified during a study of cytomegalovirus exposure and HLA in healthy donors. A note on this clone: Antigen specificity is unknown.

The PCR was carried out with 60 Vbeta primers and 13 Jbeta primers. This table comes from immunoSEQ multiplex PCR, and its TCRdb copy is limited to in-frame clones, with some not included. The sample lists 100,000 to 150,000 clones, under 85% occurring once. Overall study findings and caveats: Later on, an analysis found that several of the most significant clusters appeared to be linked to common viral pathogens, which included parvovirus B19.

Sequences were obtained from PBMCs. This clonotype was obtained from a woman aged 45-59 years in good health and CMV-seropositive.

The DNA of the CDR3 is TGTGCCAGCAGTTCACAGATCCTAGCGGGAGGGCCTTACGAGCAGTACTTC. The encoded protein is CASSSQILAGGPYEQYF. This chain joins TRBV28 and TRBJ2-7; 12 bases are shared with TRBD2. J lost 4 bases, V lost 4 bases, and 11 bases had no gene match. Germline V CDR1 and CDR2: MDHEN, SYDVKM. The CDR3 contains 17 residues.